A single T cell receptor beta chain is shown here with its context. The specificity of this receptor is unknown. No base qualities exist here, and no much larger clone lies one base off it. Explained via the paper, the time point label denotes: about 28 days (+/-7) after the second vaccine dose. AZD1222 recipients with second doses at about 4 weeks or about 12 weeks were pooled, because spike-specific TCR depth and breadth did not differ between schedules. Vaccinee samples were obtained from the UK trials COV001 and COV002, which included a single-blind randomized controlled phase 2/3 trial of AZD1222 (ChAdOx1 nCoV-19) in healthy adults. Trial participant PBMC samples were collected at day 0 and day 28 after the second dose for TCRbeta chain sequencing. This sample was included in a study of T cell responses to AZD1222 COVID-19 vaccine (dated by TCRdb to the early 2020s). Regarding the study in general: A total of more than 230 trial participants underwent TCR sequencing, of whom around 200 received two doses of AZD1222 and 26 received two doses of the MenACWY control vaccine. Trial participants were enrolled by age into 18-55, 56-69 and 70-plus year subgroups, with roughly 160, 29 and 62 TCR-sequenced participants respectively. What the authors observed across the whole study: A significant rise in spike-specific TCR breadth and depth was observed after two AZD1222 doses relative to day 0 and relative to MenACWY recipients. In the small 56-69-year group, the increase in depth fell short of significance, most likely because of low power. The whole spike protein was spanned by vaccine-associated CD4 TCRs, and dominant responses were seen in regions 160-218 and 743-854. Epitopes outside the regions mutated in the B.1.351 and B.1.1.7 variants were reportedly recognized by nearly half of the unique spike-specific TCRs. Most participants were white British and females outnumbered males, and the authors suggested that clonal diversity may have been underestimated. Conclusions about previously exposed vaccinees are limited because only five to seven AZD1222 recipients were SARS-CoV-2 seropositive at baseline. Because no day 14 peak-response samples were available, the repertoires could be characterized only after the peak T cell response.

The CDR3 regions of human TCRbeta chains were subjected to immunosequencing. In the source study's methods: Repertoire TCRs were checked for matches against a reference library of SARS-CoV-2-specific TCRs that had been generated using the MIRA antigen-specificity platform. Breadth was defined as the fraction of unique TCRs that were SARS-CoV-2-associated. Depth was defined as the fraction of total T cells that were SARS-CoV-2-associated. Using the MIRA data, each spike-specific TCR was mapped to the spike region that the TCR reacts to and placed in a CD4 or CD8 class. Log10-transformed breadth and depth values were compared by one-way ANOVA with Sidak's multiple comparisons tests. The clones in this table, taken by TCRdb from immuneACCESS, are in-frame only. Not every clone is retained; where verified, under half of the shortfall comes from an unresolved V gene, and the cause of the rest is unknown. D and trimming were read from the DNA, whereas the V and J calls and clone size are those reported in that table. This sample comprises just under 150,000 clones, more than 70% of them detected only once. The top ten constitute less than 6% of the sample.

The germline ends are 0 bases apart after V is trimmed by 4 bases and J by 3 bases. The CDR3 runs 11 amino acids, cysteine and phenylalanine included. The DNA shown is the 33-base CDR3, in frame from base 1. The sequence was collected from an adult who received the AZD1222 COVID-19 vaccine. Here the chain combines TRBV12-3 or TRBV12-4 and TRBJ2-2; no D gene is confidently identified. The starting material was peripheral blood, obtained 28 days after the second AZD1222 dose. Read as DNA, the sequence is TGTGCCAGCAGTTACACCGGGGAGCTGTTTTTT. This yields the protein CASSYTGELFF.